This TCR beta chain came from a study of T cell changes during pregnancy in multiple sclerosis. The germline CDR1 and CDR2 sequences are LGHNA and YSLEER. V lost 1 base and J 4 bases, leaving 19 bases between the germline ends. CDR3 length equals 17 residues. The assay was immunoSEQ multiplex PCR, and TCRdb's table has in-frame clones only and misses some. The sample yields approximately 30,000 clones, roughly 89% seen once. The clonotype originates from a female donor with multiple sclerosis, enrolled in a pregnancy study. The chain carries TRBV4-3 and TRBJ1-1; possible D gene TRBD1, 6 bases. This material consisted of CD8+ T cells from peripheral blood mononuclear cells, taken before pregnancy. The DNA of the CDR3 is TGCGCCAGCAGCCAAGTATTTGCAGGGGAGGGTGTCACTGAAGCTTTCTTT. Its protein product is CASSQVFAGEGVTEAFF.